One and the same sample provided the 21 T cell receptor beta chains below, sequenced in a study of shared clonotypes between healthy human individuals. Generated by immunoSEQ multiplex PCR, the TCRdb table keeps only in-frame clones and is missing some. The sample records millions of clones, approximately 94% being singletons. The naive CD8 fraction comprised CD45RO-negative cells positively selected for CCR7 and excluded terminally differentiated effector memory CD45RA+ cells. Sample: naive CD8+ T cells sorted from blood. The receptors originated from a man aged 18 to 30 in good health.

This chain joins TRBV7-9 and TRBJ1-2; 10 bases match TRBD1. The junction had 8 bases not matched to a gene; V was cut back by 5 bases and J by 8 bases. In germline, CDR1 is SEHNR, CDR2 FQNEAQ (reference sequence). CDR3 length: 14 amino acids. CDR3 sequence reads: CASSNPDRGYGYTF. The CDR3, as DNA: TGTGCCAGCAGCAACCCGGACAGGGGGTACGGCTACACCTTC.

V is TRBV6-5 and J is TRBJ2-2, with 7 bases that match TRBD1. The CDR3 length is 14 residues. The V segment lost 6 bases and the J segment 2 bases; nucleotides outside the gene matches: 3. CDR1 is MNHEY, CDR2 SVGAGI, per germline. The CDR3 DNA is TGTGCCAGCAGCCGGACAGGAAACACCGGGGAGCTGTTTTTT. Translated, it gives CASSRTGNTGELFF.

The chain uses TRBV2 and TRBJ2-3; possible D gene TRBD2, 6 bases. The length of the CDR3 is 14 residues. With 6 bases removed from V and 2 bases from J, the gap between germline ends came to 12 bases. Germline V CDR1 and CDR2: SNHLY, FYNNEI. This chain's CDR3 is CASSGDSNTDTQYF. The DNA for the CDR3 is TGTGCCAGCAGCGGGGACTCAAACACAGATACGCAGTATTTT.

This clone was counted between two and nine times. The chain carries TRBV11-2 and TRBJ1-1, with D possibly TRBD1 on 6 matching bases. Germline V gene data show CDR1 as SGHAT and CDR2 as FQNNGV. The germline V and J ends were trimmed by 7 bases and 7 bases, with 19 bases remaining between them. This CDR3 has 14 residues. In DNA form, the CDR3 reads TGTGCCAGCACCTCAACGGGGGGCGTCGGTGAAGCTTTCTTT. Amino acid sequence: CASTSTGGVGEAFF. Looking up the rest from reference TRBV11-2 and TRBJ1-1 gives the full variable domain: EAGVAQSPRYKIIEKRQSVAFWCNPISGHATLYWYQQILGQGPKLLIQFQNNGVVDDSQLPKDRFSAERLKGVDSTLKIQPAKLEDSAVYLCASTSTGGVGEAFFGQGTRLTVV.

This chain connects TRBV6-6 to TRBJ1-2; D remains unclear. Germline CDR1 and CDR2: MNHNY and SVGAGI (reference sequence). Trimming shortened V by 5 bases and J by 4 bases, and 5 bases separated the two germline ends. The CDR3 sequence is 11 residues long. CDR3 region: CASSEGYGYTF. The CDR3 nucleotides are TGTGCCAGCAGTGAGGGCTATGGCTACACCTTC.

This rearrangement joins TRBV19 to TRBJ1-5; 8 bases map to TRBD1. The CDR3 contains 16 residues. Germline V gives CDR1 LNHDA, CDR2 SQIVND (reference sequence). V lost 4 bases and J lost 0; bases outside the gene matches: 5. This CDR3 reads CASSTQGAISNQPQHF. CDR3 in DNA: TGTGCCAGTAGTACCCAGGGGGCGATTAGCAATCAGCCCCAGCATTTT. Together with reference TRBV19 and TRBJ1-5, the CDR3 gives the full variable domain: DGGITQSPKYLFRKEGQNVTLSCEQNLNHDAMYWYRQDPGQGLRLIYYSQIVNDFQKGDIAEGYSVSREKKESFPLTVTSAQKNPTAFYLCASSTQGAISNQPQHFGDGTRLSIL.

The V call is TRBV2, the J call TRBJ2-5; 13 bases align to TRBD2. The J call is doubtful: the DNA matches TRBJ2-7 better. The V gene's germline CDR1 is SNHLY and CDR2 FYNNEI. The CDR3 runs 15 residues. CDR3 DNA: TGTGCCAGCAGCGGACTAGCGGGAGTACACTACGAGCAGTACTTC. Its translation is CASSGLAGVHYEQYF.

The V call is TRBV27, the J call TRBJ2-1; D call uncertain. The CDR3 extends over 11 amino acids. Between the trimmed V and J ends, which lost 3 bases and 11 bases, there was a span of 8 bases. Germline V CDR1 and CDR2: MNHEY, SMNVEV (reference sequence). The CDR3 DNA reads as TGTGCCAGCAGTTTGGTTGGAAAGCAGTTCTTC. This encodes CASSLVGKQFF.

The J gene is TRBJ1-4, the V gene TRBV30; D gene ambiguous. In germline, CDR1 is GTSNPN, CDR2 SVGIG (reference sequence). Trimming left V 0 bases short and J 7 bases short, with 9 bases between. The CDR3 is made up of 13 amino acids. CDR3 sequence (DNA): TGTGCCTGGAGTGTAGAGTGGGGTGAAAAACTGTTTTTT. Translation gives CAWSVEWGEKLFF.

The gene calls are TRBV6-5 and TRBJ1-5; D is undetermined. The CDR3 length is 15 residues. Trimming took 6 bases from V and 3 from J, leaving 15 bases between them. Germline V CDR1 and CDR2: MNHEY, SVGAGI. CDR3 coding DNA: TGTGCCAGCAGCCCTGACCCCTTGCCCAATCAGCCCCAGCATTTT. Encoded protein: CASSPDPLPNQPQHF.

Details on this clone: This sample includes further DNA sequences coding for the same CDR3. V and J are TRBV6-6 and TRBJ1-1; 8 bases are shared with TRBD1. Looked up from germline, CDR1 is MNHNY and CDR2 is SVGAGI (reference sequence). The CDR3 extends over 16 amino acids. The J segment lost 0 bases and the V segment lost 6 bases, leaving 9 bases of the junction unmatched. In nucleotides, the CDR3 is TGTGCCAGCAGCCCCGGGACAGGTGGTATGAACACTGAAGCTTTCTTT. The encoded protein is CASSPGTGGMNTEAFF.

The gene calls are TRBV9 and TRBJ2-7; 7 positions agree with TRBD1. Germline V gene lookup returns CDR1 SGDLS and CDR2 YYNGEE. V lost 4 bases and J lost 4; bases outside the gene matches: 8. This CDR3 contains 14 residues. The CDR3 sequence: CASSRPGTAYEQYF. The CDR3 DNA reads as TGTGCCAGCAGCAGACCCGGGACAGCATACGAGCAGTACTTC.

Points on this clone: This sample includes further DNA sequences coding for the same CDR3. The chain recombines TRBV5-1 with TRBJ1-6, with 9 bases that match TRBD1. The ends lost 3 bases at V and 9 bases at J; junction bases unmatched: 4. This CDR3 is built from 14 residues. CDR1 and CDR2 from the germline V gene are SGHRS and YFSETQ. The CDR3 loop is CASSYDRGGSPLHF. The CDR3 region has the DNA TGCGCCAGCAGCTACGACAGGGGGGGTTCACCCCTCCACTTT.

The chain combines TRBV10-1 with TRBJ2-3, with D perhaps TRBD1 (6 bases). CDR1 WNHNN and CDR2 SYGVQD come from the germline V gene (reference sequence). V lost 5 bases, J lost 5 bases, and 17 bases lay in between. CDR3 size: 15 residues. The CDR3 loop reads CASSKRDWGLDTQYF. CDR3 sequence (DNA): TGCGCCAGCAGTAAGCGCGACTGGGGGCTAGATACGCAGTATTTT.

The chain joins TRBV7-6 to TRBJ2-2; no clear D gene. CDR3 length equals 17 residues. The V end was cut by 1 base, the J end by 4 bases, with 16 bases between. Looked up from germline, CDR1 is SGHVS and CDR2 is FNYEAQ. CDR3 in amino acids: CASSLGLGTGGTGELFF. CDR3 in DNA: TGTGCCAGCAGCTTAGGGCTGGGTACCGGCGGCACCGGGGAGCTGTTTTTT.

Turning to this clone: This sample also contains other DNA sequences that code for the same CDR3. V usage is TRBV11-2 and J usage is TRBJ2-1; D not certain. The CDR3 spans 15 residues. Trimming pared 2 bases from V and 0 bases from J, leaving 8 bases between. In germline, CDR1 is SGHAT, CDR2 FQNNGV. The CDR3 reads CASSLSPSSYNEQFF. DNA of the CDR3: TGTGCCAGCAGCTTATCTCCAAGCTCCTACAATGAGCAGTTCTTC.

This rearrangement joins TRBV7-6 to TRBJ2-7; TRBD1 is a possible D gene (6 bases). The CDR3 covers 13 residues. CDR1 is SGHVS and CDR2 is FNYEAQ in the germline V gene. V shed 6 bases and J shed 3 bases, with 12 bases lying between them. The CDR3 protein is CASSYRENYEQYF. The DNA for the CDR3 is TGTGCCAGCAGTTACAGGGAAAACTACGAGCAGTACTTC.

V usage is TRBV29-1 and J usage is TRBJ2-2; either TRBD1 or TRBD2 may supply D (5 bases each). Germline V gives CDR1 SQVTM, CDR2 ANQGSEA. The CDR3 is 13 amino acids. V was clipped by 4 bases and J by 0 bases, with 6 bases between them. In nucleotides, the CDR3 is TGCAGCGTTGTGGGGGCGAACACCGGGGAGCTGTTTTTT. This gives the protein CSVVGANTGELFF.

This chain uses TRBV6-1 with TRBJ2-2, with TRBD2 identical over 12 bases. The germline gives CDR1 MNHNS, CDR2 SASEGT. V was clipped by 3 bases and J by 6 bases; unmatched bases: 2. CDR3 length equals 15 residues. The CDR3, as DNA: TGTGCCAGCAGTGATCTAGCGGGGGGGCCCGGGGAGCTGTTTTTT. Translation gives CASSDLAGGPGELFF.

Worth noting for this clone: In the same sample, other DNA sequences code for this CDR3. This chain connects TRBV28 to TRBJ2-7; D unresolved. The CDR3 contains 12 residues. V was pared by 1 base and J by 1 base, with 2 bases between. Germline V lookup: CDR1 MDHEN, CDR2 SYDVKM. This chain's CDR3 is CASSLSSYEQYF. In DNA, the CDR3 is TGTGCCAGCAGTTTATCTTCCTACGAGCAGTACTTC.

The chain is built from TRBV4-3 and TRBJ1-2, with D tentatively TRBD1 (6 bases). Germline CDR1 reads LGHNA; CDR2 reads YSLEER. Deletions cut 1 base from V and 8 bases from J, with 17 bases between. The CDR3 spans 15 residues. The CDR3, as DNA: TGCGCCAGCAGCCAAGTTGCCGGGGGCGCAGGAGGCTACACCTTC. It codes for CASSQVAGGAGGYTF.